This T cell receptor beta chain was identified in a study of early T cells in non-severe SARS-CoV-2 infection. Study background: Chains from this unsorted whole-blood bulk RNA could not be paired.

Unique molecular identifiers were attached to individual cDNA molecules. TCRdb analysed the 5' RACE reads with MiXCR anew, one entry per CDR3 protein. The data contain tens of thousands of distinct CDR3 sequences, about 3.9% of them singletons. There are many counts of this clonotype. Trimming removed 5 bases from V and 0 bases from J, with 10 bases in between. CDR1 is SEHNR and CDR2 is FQNEAQ in the germline V gene (reference sequence). CDR3 size: 15 residues. The TCR comes from an adult who was a healthcare worker with PCR-confirmed SARS-CoV-2 infection or an uninfected control (not recorded which). J is TRBJ2-2 and V is TRBV7-9; tentative D call: TRBD1 (6 bases). The sample taken for sequencing was whole blood. CDR3: CASSNRATNTGELFF. CDR3 in DNA: TGTGCCAGCAGCAACAGGGCTACGAACACCGGGGAGCTGTTTTTT.